This TCR beta chain appears in the sequencing data of a study of shared clonotypes between healthy human individuals. The CD8 memory sample joined CD45RO+ cells and CCR7-negative CD45RA+ cells. A note on this clone: Its specificity is unknown.

Germline V lookup: CDR1 SQVTM, CDR2 ANQGSEA. The CDR3 is 15 residues long. Trimming stripped 1 base from V and 3 bases from J, with 13 bases between. Study findings and constraints: Non-shared clonotypes displayed generation probabilities falling below those of clonotypes present in all four donors. It was observed that approximately 5% of naive CD4 clonotypes were shared across a handful of donors.

The authors loaded 200 ng DNA, around 32,000 T cell genomes, into sorted-subset replicate PCRs. Sequencing used immunoSEQ multiplex PCR; TCRdb keeps in-frame clones, though not all of them. The sample lists some 700,000 clones, about 90% occurring once. The chain couples TRBV29-1 to TRBJ2-1; D possibly corresponds to TRBD1 (6 bases). The sequence was obtained from a man younger than 35 in good health. Some clones in this sample may be carry-over from other donors' samples. The specimen sequenced was memory CD8+ T cells from PBMCs. Documented subset: CD45RO+ cells pooled with CCR7-negative TemRA cells. The CDR3 bases are TGCAGCGTTGAAGGTACCGGACAGATCTACAATGAGCAGTTCTTC. Its protein product is CSVEGTGQIYNEQFF.